This T cell receptor (beta chain) was identified during a study of T cells in pancreatic ductal adenocarcinoma. Germline CDR1 reads SGHRS; CDR2 reads YFSETQ. The CDR3 covers 15 residues. The V segment lost 2 bases and the J segment 1 base; nucleotides outside the gene matches: 2. Selected pancreatic ductal adenocarcinoma patients had undergone surgery without neoadjuvant therapy. Measured with immunoSEQ multiplex PCR; TCRdb has only the in-frame clones, and not every one. The sample yields about 11,000 clones, 86% seen once. Whole-study results and caveats: Tumors hold more CD45RO+ effector T cells, which may bias toward lower diversity. Unique clonotypes were approximately 8-fold more numerous in blood than in tumor. Tumor and blood clonality did not differ significantly, about 0.1 versus 0.065. The resected cohort was biased toward the minority with early-stage disease.

Note on this clone: Its antigen is currently unknown.

Sequencing was carried out using PBMCs. This chain uses TRBV5-1 with TRBJ2-3, with 9 positions matching TRBD1. The clonotype originates from a human donor with pancreatic ductal adenocarcinoma. CDR3 sequence: CASSFWTGGTDTQYF. DNA for the CDR3: TGCGCCAGCAGCTTCTGGACAGGGGGCACAGATACGCAGTATTTT.